Given below is one TCR beta chain in context. Antigen: not known. This sample was included in a study of Ad26.COV2.S vaccination and SARS-CoV-2 variants. Study at large: Intramuscularly, Ad26.COV2.S was given either once or twice, 56 days apart.

Described treatment: 19 received Ad26.COV2.S at low or high dose, single or two shots; roughly five received placebo; per-sample allocation not given. The samples date from day 63 after the first vaccine or placebo injection. This adult donor, from Boston, was 18-55 years old. Points from the study as a whole: Researchers reported similar non-spike TCR breadth in vaccine and placebo recipients.

Profiled with immunoSEQ multiplex PCR; TCRdb holds only in-frame clones, not every one. The sample gives over 400,000 clones, approximately 90% of which show up once; more than 1.5% is in the top ten. V trimming: 6 bases; J trimming: 2 bases; junction bases outside the gene matches: 5. Germline V lookup: CDR1 SEHNR, CDR2 FQNEAQ (reference sequence). The CDR3 loop spans 14 amino acids. The origin of this receptor is a person between 18 and 65 years old who received the Ad26.COV2.S COVID-19 vaccine or a placebo. The specimen comprised peripheral blood, sampled in a trial of Ad26.COV2.S vaccine versus placebo. The V gene is TRBV7-9, the J gene TRBJ1-2; 8 bases map to TRBD1. CDR3 loop: CASSLQGGNYGYTF. CDR3 nucleotides: TGTGCCAGCAGTCTACAGGGGGGGAACTATGGCTACACCTTC.